A selection of T cell receptor beta chains follows, all from one sample in a study of neurological immune-mediated disorders. TCRdb fed the 5' RACE reads into MiXCR, producing one record per CDR3 protein. This table has 100,000 to 150,000 distinct CDR3 sequences, about 3.2% appearing once. The sequencing sample was made of PBMCs. The receptors originated from a woman aged 30 to 39 with multiple sclerosis. Both conserved end residues are part of each CDR3. The order of the fields is clone size, V gene, J gene, D gene, CDR3 DNA, CDR3 protein. A D gene is named only where the DNA matches it firmly. Clone size, where shown, is once, few, many, or a class for clones that have expanded.

many	TRBV12-3/TRBV12-4	TRBJ1-2	TRBD1	TGTGCCAGCAGTTTAGCGCAGGGGGCGGGGTATGGCTACACCTTC	CASSLAQGAGYGYTF
many	TRBV7-2	TRBJ2-1	.	TGTGCCAGCAGCTTAGGGGGACAAAACTACAATGAGCAGTTCTTC	CASSLGGQNYNEQFF
many	TRBV7-2	TRBJ2-6	TRBD2	TGTGCCAGCAGCCCCAGCCGGGGGGGAGCCAACGTCCTGACTTTC	CASSPSRGGANVLTF
many	TRBV12-3/TRBV12-4	TRBJ2-2	.	TGTGCCAGCAGTTCACCGAGGGGGGCGGCTTACACCGGGGAGCTGTTTTTT	CASSSPRGAAYTGELFF
many	TRBV7-2	TRBJ2-1	.	TGTGCCAGCAGCTTAGTGGGATTCGACAATGAGCAGTTCTTC	CASSLVGFDNEQFF
many	TRBV7-2	TRBJ1-6	.	TGTGCCAGCAGCTTAGGCTTGAGCTCCTATAATTCACCCCTCCACTTT	CASSLGLSSYNSPLHF
many	TRBV12-5	TRBJ2-7	.	TGTGCTAGTGGTCCCGGGTGGCACGAGCAGTACTTC	CASGPGWHEQYF
.	TRBV15	TRBJ2-3	.	TGTGCCACCAGCAGTGAGGGAGATACGCAGTATTTT	CATSSEGDTQYF
many	TRBV10-3	TRBJ2-7	TRBD2	TGTGCCATCAGTGATAGCGGGAGGCCGTCCTACGAGCAGTACTTC	CAISDSGRPSYEQYF
many	TRBV6-2/TRBV6-3	TRBJ2-7	TRBD2	TGTGCCAGCAGCAAACTAGCGGGATCTTACGAGCAGTACTTC	CASSKLAGSYEQYF
many	TRBV5-1	TRBJ2-3	.	TGCGCCAGCAGCATCCAGACAGGCCGCACAGATACGCAGTATTTT	CASSIQTGRTDTQYF
many	TRBV5-1	TRBJ2-1	.	TGCGCCAGCAGCTTGCGGTCTAGCGGGGGACAGGGTAATGAGCAGTTCTTC	CASSLRSSGGQGNEQFF
many	TRBV12-3/TRBV12-4	TRBJ2-5	.	TGTGCCAGCAGTTTCCTAGACCGTGAGACCCAGTACTTC	CASSFLDRETQYF
many	TRBV6-5	TRBJ1-1	.	TGTGCCAGCAGTTACGGGGGGACGAACACTGAAGCTTTCTTT	CASSYGGTNTEAFF
many	TRBV27	TRBJ1-1	.	TGTGCCAGCAGTTTAGACGGGGCTATGAACACTGAAGCTTTCTTT	CASSLDGAMNTEAFF
many	TRBV5-6	TRBJ2-1	.	TGTGCCAGCGGCCAGGGATTAAATGAGCAGTTCTTC	CASGQGLNEQFF
many	TRBV11-3	TRBJ2-1	.	TGTGCCAGCAGCGAGAACAGTAATGAGCAGTTCTTC	CASSENSNEQFF
many	TRBV27	TRBJ2-3	.	TGTGCCAGCAGTTTATTGGGTTTTGGAGGCACAGATACGCAGTATTTT	CASSLLGFGGTDTQYF
many	TRBV4-1	TRBJ1-4	.	TGCGCCAGCAGCCAAGATCCTTGGGGCAGTCTTAATGAAAAACTGTTTTTT	CASSQDPWGSLNEKLFF
many	TRBV20-1	TRBJ2-5	.	TGCAGTGCTAGAGAGGGGGGGCTCGAGACCCAGTACTTC	CSAREGGLETQYF
many	TRBV7-9	TRBJ1-6	.	TGTGCCAGCAGACACGGGTCGACCCCCCAGGTCGGCCTCCACTTT	CASRHGSTPQVGLHF
many	TRBV7-2	TRBJ2-7	.	TGTGCCAGCAGCCAGGGGGGCGGGAGCTCCTACGAGCAGTACTTC	CASSQGGGSSYEQYF
many	TRBV19	TRBJ2-1	.	TGTGCCAGTAGTAGCCTTGGCCTTACCGGCACCAATGAGCAGTTCTTC	CASSSLGLTGTNEQFF
many	TRBV5-1	TRBJ2-1	TRBD2	TGCGCCAGCAGCGAGCGGGGGGACTCCTACAATGAGCAGTTCTTC	CASSERGDSYNEQFF
many	TRBV12-3/TRBV12-4	TRBJ1-5	TRBD1	TGTGCCAGCAGATCGACAGGGGCTCAGCCCCAGCATTTT	CASRSTGAQPQHF
many	TRBV7-2	TRBJ2-1	.	TGTGCCAGCAGCTCTCAAAAGAATGAGCAGTTCTTC	CASSSQKNEQFF
many	TRBV20-1	TRBJ1-1	.	TGCAGTGCTAGAATGCCGCCGGAGAACACTGAAGCTTTCTTT	CSARMPPENTEAFF
many	TRBV3-1	TRBJ2-3	TRBD2	TGTGCCAGCAGCCAGCGGACTAGCGGACACTCGGGGCATACGCAGTATTTT	CASSQRTSGHSGHTQYF
many	TRBV5-4	TRBJ2-1	TRBD2	TGTGCCAGCAGCCCGGGAGGGGGTAACAATGAGCAGTTCTTC	CASSPGGGNNEQFF
many	TRBV18	TRBJ1-1	.	TGTGCCAGCTCACCAGGGCAATACGCGAACACTGAAGCTTTCTTT	CASSPGQYANTEAFF
many	TRBV12-3/TRBV12-4	TRBJ1-2	.	TGTGCCAGCAGTTTTGGTGGGGAGTATGGCTACACCTTC	CASSFGGEYGYTF
few	TRBV6-2/TRBV6-3	TRBJ2-1	.	TGTGCCAGCAGTATACTAGCCTCCAGGGGGAATGAGCAGTTCTTC	CASSILASRGNEQFF
many	TRBV7-8	TRBJ1-4	.	TGTGCCAGCAGCGAAACGGGGGGATGGGATGAAAAACTGTTTTTT	CASSETGGWDEKLFF
many	TRBV6-1	TRBJ1-6	.	TGTGCCAGCAGGGACCCGGGAATGCGATCACCCCTCCACTTT	CASRDPGMRSPLHF
.	TRBV14	TRBJ1-4	.	TGTGCCAGCAGCCAAATACAGAGAGAAAAACTGTTTTTT	CASSQIQREKLFF
many	TRBV5-6	TRBJ1-1	.	TGTGCCAGCAGAAAAGGGGCAGGGGATACTGAAGCTTTCTTT	CASRKGAGDTEAFF
many	TRBV20-1	TRBJ1-5	.	TGCAGTGCTAGAGGGACAAATGGGGTGGAGGGCAATCAGCCCCAGCATTTT	CSARGTNGVEGNQPQHF
many	TRBV10-1	TRBJ2-7	.	TGCGCCAGCAGTGAGTCAGGGGGCTACGAGCAGTACTTC	CASSESGGYEQYF
many	TRBV5-1	TRBJ2-1	TRBD1	TGCGCCAGCAGCGTACAACCGGGACAGGGGGCTCGGGAGCAGTTCTTC	CASSVQPGQGAREQFF
many	TRBV12-3/TRBV12-4	TRBJ2-1	TRBD1	TGTGCCAGCACCCCAGGGGGTTTTTGGGAGCAGTTCTTC	CASTPGGFWEQFF
many	TRBV7-2	TRBJ2-5	TRBD1	TGTGCCAGCAGCTCTTACAGGGGGAGAGAGACCCAGTACTTC	CASSSYRGRETQYF
many	TRBV9	TRBJ1-2	.	TGTGCCAGCAGCGTAGCGGGGGATGGCTACACCTTC	CASSVAGDGYTF
many	TRBV20-1	TRBJ1-6	.	TGCAGTGCTCTATCTTCACCTTCGGGAGTATATAATTCACCCCTCCACTTT	CSALSSPSGVYNSPLHF
many	TRBV3-1	TRBJ1-4	.	TGTGCCAGCAGCCAGGATTCCCCCGTCCTGTTTTTT	CASSQDSPVLFF
many	TRBV30	TRBJ2-3	TRBD2	TGTGCCTGGACAGTGACTAGCGGGTTAACAGATACGCAGTATTTT	CAWTVTSGLTDTQYF
many	TRBV20-1	TRBJ1-1	.	TGCAGTGCTAGAGTCATGGGGGCCTCTGAAGCTTTCTTT	CSARVMGASEAFF
many	TRBV9	TRBJ1-4	.	TGTGCCAGCAGCGCGGGACCGGACGAGGCTAATGAAAAACTGTTTTTT	CASSAGPDEANEKLFF
many	TRBV7-9	TRBJ2-3	TRBD1	TGTGCCAGCAGCGCGCCCGGGACAGGGGGCACAGATACGCAGTATTTT	CASSAPGTGGTDTQYF
many	TRBV5-1	TRBJ1-1	.	TGCGCCAGCAGCGCCTCCGGGACACTGAACACTGAAGCTTTCTTT	CASSASGTLNTEAFF
many	TRBV20-1	TRBJ2-7	.	TGCAGTGCTACCTCGTTGGTAGCGGGGGACAGGGAGCAGTACTTC	CSATSLVAGDREQYF
many	TRBV7-2	TRBJ1-6	.	TGTGCCAGCAGCTTTGACAGAACAAATAATTCACCCCTCCACTTT	CASSFDRTNNSPLHF
many	TRBV11-2	TRBJ2-1	.	TGTGCCAGCAGCTTAGGCGGGACAGCTAGCAATGAGCAGTTCTTC	CASSLGGTASNEQFF
many	TRBV29-1	TRBJ1-3	.	TGCAGCATCCTATGGGAGGGAAGGAACACCATATATTTT	CSILWEGRNTIYF
many	TRBV7-8	TRBJ1-1	.	TGTGCCAGCAGCTTCGTCCGGAACACTGAAGCTTTCTTT	CASSFVRNTEAFF
many	TRBV7-9	TRBJ2-1	.	TGTGCCAGCAGCTTAGCCCCCAGCGTCTACAATGAGCAGTTCTTC	CASSLAPSVYNEQFF
many	TRBV5-1	TRBJ2-7	.	TGCGCCAGCAGCTTGGCGGTGGGGTTCGGCGAGCAGTACTTC	CASSLAVGFGEQYF
many	TRBV10-3	TRBJ2-1	TRBD1	TGTGCCATCAGTGAGTCATACAGGGGCAATGAGCAGTTCTTC	CAISESYRGNEQFF
many	TRBV25-1	TRBJ2-2	.	TGTGCCAGCAGTGAACTCGGCAAGGGGTTTACCGGGGAGCTGTTTTTT	CASSELGKGFTGELFF
many	TRBV20-1	TRBJ2-1	.	TGCAGTGCTAACATACCGGGACCACCAAATGAGCAGTTCTTC	CSANIPGPPNEQFF